This T cell receptor (beta chain) was identified during a study of spatial heterogeneity in lung cancer. As for the study in general: Unique TCR and UMI combinations averaged more than ten appearances each in raw reads.

Time point: sample taken at primary tumor resection. Tumor, nontumor lung or frozen PBMC supplied whole RNA, sequenced without sorting. The CDR3 contains 15 residues. V lost 0 bases and J lost 6, with 12 bases in between. Germline CDR1 is KGHSH and CDR2 is LQKENI. MiXCR, run by TCRdb on the 5' RACE reads, gives a single entry per CDR3 protein. The data contain some 3,100 distinct CDR3 sequences, around 3% of them singletons. This clonotype is medium-sized in the sample. The source was normal lung tissue next to the tumor, collected at surgery. The chain is built from TRBV18 and TRBJ2-1, with D perhaps TRBD2 (6 bases). The source is a male donor with early-stage non-small cell lung cancer. The CDR3 nucleotides read TGTGCCAGCTCACCACCGGCGGAGGGTGGCAATGAGCAGTTCTTC. Its translation is CASSPPAEGGNEQFF.